This section outlines one T cell receptor beta chain sequence together with its context. This specimen belongs to a study of shared clonotypes between healthy human individuals. Study in general: Used for every donor were three CD4 naive, three CD4 memory, two CD8 naive and one CD8 memory plate.

CD45RO-negative, CCR7-selected cells formed the naive CD8 fraction, which excluded terminally differentiated effector memory CD45RA+ cells. TCRdb keeps only in-frame clones here, not all; method: immunoSEQ multiplex PCR. The table shows about 550,000 clones, with roughly 95% occurring only once. V gave up 9 bases and J gave up 5 bases, with 11 bases separating them. CDR1 and CDR2 from the germline V gene are SNHLY and FYNNEI. The CDR3 has 12 residues. This sequence was found in a woman aged 30 to 39 in good health. V and J are TRBV2 and TRBJ2-1; perhaps TRBD2 as D (6 bases). Sequenced material: naive CD8+ T cells sorted from blood. The CDR3 DNA is TGTGCCAGGGACCCGGGGGACAATGAGCAGTTCTTC. It is translated as CARDPGDNEQFF.